One and the same sample provided the 31 T cell receptor beta chains below, sequenced in a study of T cells in Graves' hyperthyroidism and ophthalmopathy. Researchers took RNA transcripts and amplified the TCR beta CDR3 regions from them. The HTBI primer set served for first-round RT-PCR of the TCR CDR3. TCRdb reanalysed the multiplex PCR reads using MiXCR and keeps one entry per CDR3 protein. The sample gives 500,000 to 650,000 distinct CDR3 sequences, approximately 48% of which show up once; around 44% is in the top ten. The sample comprised peripheral blood or thyroid tissue (not recorded which). The receptors were sampled from an adult woman with Graves' disease, either hyperthyroidism or ophthalmopathy (not recorded which).

In its sample, this clonotype was seen many times. The CDR3 DNA reads as TGTGCCAGCAGCCAAGCGTCAACTGCGGACGGTTCCTACGAGCAGTACTTC. Translation: CASSQASTADGSYEQYF. The gene calls are TRBV4-2 and TRBJ2-7; D is undetermined. There are 17 residues in the CDR3. Trimming removed 1 base from V and 1 base from J, with 17 bases in between. Germline V gene lookup returns CDR1 LGHNA and CDR2 YNFKEQ.

This clonotype was seen a few times. The J gene is TRBJ2-1, the V gene TRBV25-1; D is uncertain. The CDR3 has 17 amino acids. Germline values: CDR1 MGHDK, CDR2 SYGVNS. V shed 2 bases and J shed 3 bases, with 17 bases lying between them. CDR3 region: CASSEVLGKRGYNEQFF. Written as DNA, the CDR3 is TGTGCCAGCAGTGAAGTCCTCGGAAAACGTGGCTACAATGAGCAGTTCTTC.

The sample holds many counts of this clonotype. The gene calls are TRBV27 and TRBJ1-6; 9 bases fit TRBD1. The CDR3 consists of 16 residues. Germline V lookup: CDR1 MNHEY, CDR2 SMNVEV (reference sequence). Germline trimming cut 6 bases from V and 6 bases from J; bases unmatched to any gene: 9. The CDR3 sequence: CASSYHPGQGNSPLHF. CDR3 nucleotides: TGTGCCAGCAGCTACCATCCGGGACAGGGTAATTCACCCCTCCACTTT.

The chain joins TRBV7-9 to TRBJ2-7; D is unclear. CDR1 SEHNR and CDR2 FQNEAQ come from the germline V gene (reference sequence). The CDR3 covers 15 residues. The V and J ends lost 4 bases and 3 bases respectively, with 16 bases between them. The DNA for the CDR3 is TGTGCCAGCAGCTCCCCGTTGACACCGAACTACGAGCAGTACTTC. Encoded protein: CASSSPLTPNYEQYF.

The chain joins TRBV15 to TRBJ1-4; 7 bases are a match to TRBD1. Germline CDR1 LNHNV, CDR2 YYDKDF (reference sequence). The CDR3 consists of 13 residues. J lost 7 bases, V lost 6 bases, and 5 bases had no gene match. The CDR3 DNA follows: TGTGCCACCAGGACAGGGAGAGGTGAAAAACTGTTTTTT. It is translated as CATRTGRGEKLFF.

This clonotype was seen repeatedly, ten times or more. The chain couples TRBV6-1 to TRBJ1-2; perhaps TRBD1 as D (5 bases). Germline V lookup: CDR1 MNHNS, CDR2 SASEGT. The CDR3 length is 13 residues. V was shortened by 4 bases and J by 8 bases, with 14 bases between the two germline ends. In DNA form, the CDR3 reads TGTGCCAGCAGTGTTGGGGCTATAAGCGGCTACACCTTC. Protein product: CASSVGAISGYTF.

As for this clonotype: Since a much larger clone is just one base distant, this may be a read error. The rearrangement uses TRBV10-3 and TRBJ1-1; D unresolved. The V gene lost 5 bases and the J gene lost 9 bases, with 13 bases spanning the gap. Germline lookup yields CDR1 ENHRY and CDR2 SYGVKD. The CDR3 consists of 12 residues. CDR3 amino acids: CAISSPERKAFF. Here the CDR3 DNA reads TGTGCCATCAGTTCCCCTGAGCGAAAAGCTTTCTTT.

At least ten counts were recorded for this clonotype. The chain couples TRBV11-2 to TRBJ1-6; maybe TRBD1 (6 bases). The germline V gene has CDR1 SGHAT and CDR2 FQNNGV. The CDR3 length is 15 residues. With 1 base removed from V and 11 bases from J, the gap between germline ends came to 15 bases. The CDR3: CASSLVTGRGTPLHF. In DNA, the CDR3 is TGTGCCAGCAGCTTAGTTACGGGCAGGGGTACACCCCTCCACTTT.

This chain joins TRBV3-1 and TRBJ2-2; weak D call: TRBD2 (5 bases). The germline V gene has CDR1 LGHDT and CDR2 YNNKEL (reference sequence). The germline V and J ends were trimmed by 4 bases and 6 bases, with 9 bases remaining between them. This CDR3 has 13 residues. This chain's CDR3 is CASSRVSAGELFF. The CDR3 region has the DNA TGTGCCAGCAGCCGGGTTAGCGCCGGGGAGCTGTTTTTT. The full variable domain, in which reference TRBV3-1 and TRBJ2-2 provide the parts outside the CDR3, is DTAVSQTPKYLVTQMGNDKSIKCEQNLGHDTMYWYKQDSKKFLKIMFSYNNKELIINETVPNRFSPKSPDKAHLNLHINSLELGDSAVYFCASSRVSAGELFFGEGSRLTVL.

This clonotype was recorded a few times. The chain is built from TRBV4-2 and TRBJ1-2; D possibly corresponds to TRBD1 (5 bases). The CDR3 contains 17 residues. CDR1 and CDR2 (germline): LGHNA, YNFKEQ. V lost 0 bases and J lost 4, with 18 bases in between. In DNA form, the CDR3 reads TGTGCCAGCAGCCAAGATGTAAGCGGGACCCACGGCTATGGCTACACCTTC. Amino acid sequence: CASSQDVSGTHGYGYTF.

The J gene is TRBJ1-1, the V gene TRBV29-1; TRBD1 is a possible D gene (6 bases). Trimming removed 8 bases from V and 4 bases from J, with 17 bases in between. Germline V lookup: CDR1 SQVTM, CDR2 ANQGSEA. The CDR3 runs to 13 residues. CDR3 nucleotides: TGCAGCTTAGCTAGGGGAGGGGGCACTGAAGCTTTCTTT. Its translation is CSLARGGGTEAFF.

This clonotype was detected only once. The chain has TRBV29-1 and TRBJ2-7; 8 bases are shared with TRBD2. The germline CDR1 and CDR2 sequences are SQVTM and ANQGSEA. The CDR3 has 14 amino acids. With V trimmed by 6 bases and J by 4 bases, 11 bases remained unmatched. In DNA form, the CDR3 reads TGCAGCGTGAACTTAGCGGGAACAGTGTACGAGCAGTACTTC. Amino acid sequence: CSVNLAGTVYEQYF.

This clonotype was counted a few times. The chain employs TRBV2 and TRBJ1-2; tentatively, D is TRBD1 (6 bases). Deletions cut 4 bases from V and 12 bases from J, with 18 bases between. Germline V gene data show CDR1 as SNHLY and CDR2 as FYNNEI. The CDR3 spans 13 residues. CDR3 amino acids: CASSGRGRGGNTF. The CDR3 region has the DNA TGTGCCAGCAGTGGCAGGGGCCGCGGAGGAAACACCTTC. The variable domain in full, completed from reference TRBV2 and TRBJ1-2, reads EPEVTQTPSHQVTQMGQEVILRCVPISNHLYFYWYRQILGQKVEFLVSFYNNEISEKSEIFDDQFSVERPDGSNFTLKIRSTKLEDSAMYFCASSGRGRGGNTFGSGTRLTVV.

The chain has TRBV5-1 and TRBJ2-2; perhaps TRBD1 as D (5 bases). Per germline, CDR1 SGHRS and CDR2 YFSETQ. CDR3 length: 16 residues. V was pared by 0 bases and J by 5 bases, with 14 bases between. CDR3 sequence reads: CASSLVVQGRTGELFF. In DNA form, the CDR3 reads TGCGCCAGCAGCTTGGTGGTGCAGGGTCGAACCGGGGAGCTGTTTTTT.

The chain joins TRBV7-9 to TRBJ1-5; tentative D call: TRBD2 (6 bases). The DNA matches TRBJ2-3 better at its end, which makes the J call doubtful. Germline values: CDR1 SEHNR, CDR2 FQNEAQ (reference sequence). The CDR3 is made up of 15 amino acids. The CDR3 protein is CASSRGGPNTDTQYF. The CDR3, as DNA: TGTGCCAGCAGCCGGGGAGGTCCCAACACAGATACGCAGTATTTT.

CDR3: CATSVVARGRQETQYF. CDR3 coding DNA: TGTGCCACCAGTGTGGTAGCCAGAGGAAGACAAGAGACCCAGTACTTC. The rearrangement joins TRBV24-1 to TRBJ2-5; D call uncertain. Germline V lookup: CDR1 KGHDR, CDR2 SFDVKD. CDR3 length equals 16 residues. V dropped 5 bases and J dropped 2 bases, with 17 bases sitting between them.

The chain couples TRBV18 to TRBJ1-3, with TRBD1 matching 7 bases. V shed 2 bases, J shed 1 base, and the junction held 5 bases outside the gene matches. The CDR3 covers 16 residues. Germline V CDR1 and CDR2: KGHSH, LQKENI. The CDR3 region has the DNA TGTGCCAGCTCACCAGCCAAGGGGGCATCTGGAAACACCATATATTTT. Translation: CASSPAKGASGNTIYF.

This clonotype has at least ten counts. The chain employs TRBV5-8 and TRBJ2-5; possibly TRBD1 for D (5 bases). Trimming shortened V by 1 base and J by 0 bases, and 10 bases separated the two germline ends. The CDR3 is made up of 15 amino acids. Germline CDR1 reads SGHTS; CDR2 reads YDEGEE. CDR3 loop: CASSLQGAHQETQYF. The CDR3, as DNA: TGTGCCAGCAGCTTGCAAGGGGCTCACCAAGAGACCCAGTACTTC.

This sequence joins TRBV14 and TRBJ1-1, with a tentative D call TRBD1 (5 bases). Germline values: CDR1 SGHDN, CDR2 FVKESK. The CDR3 contains 13 residues. Trimming removed 1 base at V and 6 bases at J, with 9 bases between. The CDR3 loop is CASSQVRGAEAFF. The CDR3 DNA reads as TGTGCCAGCAGCCAAGTTAGGGGAGCTGAAGCTTTCTTT.

This clonotype was counted between two and nine times. The chain uses TRBV7-9 and TRBJ1-4; D is perhaps TRBD1 (5 bases). The CDR3 consists of 13 residues. Germline lookup yields CDR1 SEHNR and CDR2 FQNEAQ (reference sequence). V dropped 5 bases and J dropped 14 bases, with 18 bases sitting between them. CDR3 nucleotide sequence: TGTGCCAGCAGCACTGAAGCGGGGGGAAGGCTGTTTTTT. Protein: CASSTEAGGRLFF.

This clonotype appeared a single time. This chain joins TRBV10-3 and TRBJ2-7, with a tentative D call TRBD1 (5 bases). Trimming took 10 bases from V and 5 from J, leaving 18 bases between them. CDR1 is ENHRY, CDR2 SYGVKD, per germline. This CDR3 contains 13 residues. CDR3 sequence (DNA): TGTGCCACCACAGAACAGGAACCCGACGAGCAGTACTTC. As protein: CATTEQEPDEQYF.

The chain links TRBV19 to TRBJ2-5, with 14 bases fitting TRBD2. CDR1 and CDR2 (germline): LNHDA, SQIVND (reference sequence). The CDR3 runs to 16 residues. J lost 5 bases, V lost 7 bases, and 9 bases had no gene match. CDR3 protein: CASNIRLAGGQETQYF. DNA for the CDR3: TGTGCCAGTAATATCCGACTAGCGGGAGGGCAGGAGACCCAGTACTTC.

The chain joins TRBV10-3 to TRBJ1-5; no firm D call. The CDR3 covers 14 residues. Germline V lookup: CDR1 ENHRY, CDR2 SYGVKD. V was pared by 7 bases and J by 5 bases, with 15 bases between. The CDR3 nucleotides read TGTGCCATCAAGGATAGCGTCCCGGATCAGCCCCAGCATTTT. Translated, it gives CAIKDSVPDQPQHF.

This clonotype was detected a few times. V usage is TRBV7-8 and J usage is TRBJ2-2; D is uncertain. V lost 5 bases, J lost 7 bases, and 8 bases lay in between. This CDR3 region has 12 residues. The germline V gene has CDR1 SGHVS and CDR2 FQNEAQ. Here the CDR3 reads CASSLKVGELFF. In nucleotides, the CDR3 is TGTGCCAGCAGCCTCAAAGTCGGGGAGCTGTTTTTT.

This clonotype has at least ten counts. The chain combines TRBV6-5 with TRBJ2-2, with 11 nucleotides matching TRBD2. Germline lookup yields CDR1 MNHEY and CDR2 SVGAGI. The CDR3 length is 15 residues. J gave up 6 bases and V 6 bases, and 6 bases lay outside the gene matches. The CDR3 sequence: CASRLAGGSSGELFF. The CDR3 DNA sequence: TGTGCCAGCAGATTAGCGGGAGGGTCTTCCGGGGAGCTGTTTTTT.

The chain has TRBV4-1 and TRBJ1-3; D ambiguous. V lost 1 base, J lost 0 bases, and 7 bases lay in between. This CDR3 is built from 15 residues. Germline V gives CDR1 MGHRA, CDR2 YSYEKL. The CDR3 DNA follows: TGCGCCAGCAGCCAAGGATCCAACTCTGGAAACACCATATATTTT. As protein: CASSQGSNSGNTIYF.

The V and J genes are TRBV9 and TRBJ1-1; D not certain. The CDR3 runs to 14 residues. From germline, CDR1 is SGDLS and CDR2 YYNGEE. Deletions cut 0 bases from V and 0 bases from J, with 6 bases between. As DNA, the CDR3 is TGTGCCAGCAGCGTAGAGCCAGTGAACACTGAAGCTTTCTTT. This codes for CASSVEPVNTEAFF. The entire variable domain, with the rest obtained from reference TRBV9 and TRBJ1-1, is as follows: DSGVTQTPKHLITATGQRVTLRCSPRSGDLSVYWYQQSLDQGLQFLIQYYNGEERAKGNILERFSAQQFPDLHSELNLSSLELGDSALYFCASSVEPVNTEAFFGQGTRLTVV.

The rearrangement joins TRBV24-1 to TRBJ1-5; 9 positions agree with TRBD1. The CDR3 consists of 15 residues. With V trimmed by 5 bases and J by 4 bases, 5 bases remained unmatched. Germline CDR1 and CDR2: KGHDR and SFDVKD. The CDR3 is CATSVGTGSNQPQHF. Here the CDR3 DNA reads TGTGCCACCAGTGTGGGGACAGGGAGTAATCAGCCCCAGCATTTT.

This clonotype was counted a few times. The CDR3 ends on some other residue instead of the conserved phenylalanine or tryptophan, so this is likely a read error. V usage is TRBV2 and J usage is TRBJ2-7; TRBD1 is a possible D gene (7 bases). CDR1 is SNHLY and CDR2 is FYNNEI in the germline V gene. V was pared by 1 base and J by 2 bases, with 15 bases between. This CDR3 spans 16 amino acids. CDR3 protein: CASSEEAGGLPYEQYL. CDR3 in DNA: TGTGCCAGCAGTGAAGAGGCAGGGGGGTTACCCTACGAGCAGTACCTC.

In this sample, this clonotype turned up a few times. The chain combines TRBV10-3 with TRBJ1-6, with D hard to call. There are 13 residues in the CDR3. The germline V gene has CDR1 ENHRY and CDR2 SYGVKD. V gave up 3 bases and J gave up 8 bases, with 8 bases separating them. The DNA of the CDR3 is TGTGCCATCAGTGAAAACTTTGATTCACCCCTCCACTTT. Encoded protein: CAISENFDSPLHF.

This clonotype was counted between two and nine times. This sequence joins TRBV11-1 and TRBJ2-7; a possible D gene is TRBD1 (6 bases). This CDR3 is 15 amino acids long. The V and J ends lost 6 bases and 6 bases respectively, with 21 bases between them. The germline gives CDR1 SGHAT, CDR2 FQDESV (reference sequence). CDR3 residues: CASRSGDVRSIEQYF. The CDR3, as DNA: TGTGCCAGCAGGTCAGGGGACGTACGGTCAATCGAGCAGTACTTC.